This TCR beta chain was obtained from a study of T cell changes during pregnancy in multiple sclerosis. Some clones are missing from TCRdb's copy, which holds only in-frame ones; the method was immunoSEQ multiplex PCR. The sample has tens of thousands of clones, about 91% seen once. V gave up 0 bases and J gave up 6 bases; unmatched junction bases: 5. The CDR3 spans 16 residues. Per germline, CDR1 SGHRS and CDR2 YFSETQ. Here the sequenced sample was peripheral blood, taken in the second trimester of pregnancy. This TCR was recovered from a female donor in good health, enrolled as a control in a pregnancy study. V is TRBV5-1 and J is TRBJ2-3, with 12 bases lining up with TRBD2. The CDR3 region is CASSLGLAGAGDTQYF. The CDR3 DNA is TGCGCCAGCAGCTTGGGACTAGCGGGAGCGGGGGATACGCAGTATTTT.